Below, 7 T cell receptor beta chains from the same sample are listed, as sequenced in a study of CD8 T cells in ankylosing spondylitis. TCRdb fed the 5' RACE reads into MiXCR, producing one record per CDR3 protein. The data hold 190,000 or so distinct CDR3 sequences, with about 13% observed a single time. Sequences were obtained from blood, either unsorted or a sorted T cell fraction (not recorded which). These receptors all stem from a male donor with ankylosing spondylitis or in good health (not recorded which).

The J gene is TRBJ2-1, the V gene TRBV12-3 or TRBV12-4; the match to TRBD2 covers 7 bases. V shed 3 bases, J shed 8 bases, and the junction held 7 bases outside the gene matches. CDR3 length: 14 residues. CDR3 region: CASSLGGAWDEQFF. Written as DNA, the CDR3 is TGTGCCAGCAGTTTGGGAGGGGCCTGGGATGAGCAGTTCTTC.

The chain recombines TRBV27 with TRBJ2-5; tentative D call: TRBD2 (5 bases). V was cut by 3 bases and J by 7 bases, with 15 bases left in between. The CDR3 is made up of 14 amino acids. Looked up from germline, CDR1 is MNHEY and CDR2 is SMNVEV (reference sequence). In DNA, the CDR3 is TGTGCCAGCAGTTTTGGGGTAGCCGAGGGGACCCAGTACTTC. It translates to CASSFGVAEGTQYF.

V is TRBV6-5 and J is TRBJ2-3, with 10 nucleotides matching TRBD2. V lost 0 bases and J lost 2; bases outside the gene matches: 5. The CDR3 runs to 17 residues. Germline assignment: CDR1 MNHEY and CDR2 SVGAGI. DNA for the CDR3: TGTGCCAGCAGTTACTCGACTAGCGGGTTTCCCACAGATACGCAGTATTTT. It yields the protein CASSYSTSGFPTDTQYF.

The chain recombines TRBV20-1 with TRBJ2-1, with D maybe TRBD2 (6 bases). Germline CDR1 and CDR2: DFQATT and SNEGSKA (reference sequence). The ends were cut back, 3 bases at V and 5 bases at J, with 8 bases in the middle. CDR3 length equals 12 residues. CDR3 DNA sequence: TGCAGTGCTAGGCCGGGGGACAATGAGCAGTTCTTC. Protein sequence: CSARPGDNEQFF.

The chain combines TRBV7-2 with TRBJ2-7; maybe TRBD1 (6 bases). CDR1 is SGHTA and CDR2 is FQGNSA in the germline V gene. The CDR3 covers 15 residues. V lost 0 bases and J 2 bases, leaving 11 bases between the germline ends. The CDR3 DNA reads as TGTGCCAGCAGCTTAGCGGGGGCCTCTACCTACGAGCAGTACTTC. Translation: CASSLAGASTYEQYF.

The chain links TRBV19 to TRBJ1-1; 7 nucleotides align to TRBD1. Germline assignment: CDR1 LNHDA and CDR2 SQIVND (reference sequence). This CDR3 is built from 13 residues. V was clipped by 3 bases and J by 6 bases; unmatched bases: 4. In nucleotides, the CDR3 is TGTGCCAGTAGTATCGCAGGGGGGGCTGAAGCTTTCTTT. Its translation is CASSIAGGAEAFF.

This clonotype was counted between two and nine times. The chain recombines TRBV20-1 with TRBJ2-7; 13 bases agree with TRBD2. The junction had 7 bases not matched to a gene; V was cut back by 7 bases and J by 1 base. Germline V gives CDR1 DFQATT, CDR2 SNEGSKA (reference sequence). This CDR3 has 15 residues. The CDR3 nucleotides read TGCAGTGTCCAAGGGACTAGCGGGGATTCCTACGAGCAGTACTTC. This codes for CSVQGTSGDSYEQYF.